This T cell receptor (beta chain) was recovered during a study of shared clonotypes between healthy human individuals. Study-wide context: Three plates were used per donor for CD4 naive, three for CD4 memory, two for CD8 naive and one for CD8 memory.

The data were produced by immunoSEQ multiplex PCR, yet TCRdb's version contains in-frame clones alone and is incomplete. The data hold about 1.4 million clones, with around 97% observed a single time. This clone has only one observation. Antigen unknown. Broader study findings: Clonotypes that were shared across a few donors made up around 5% of naive CD4 clonotypes. Incompleteness in sorted-subset sequencing, despite large depth, was shown by rarefaction.

The V segment lost 4 bases and the J segment 2 bases; nucleotides outside the gene matches: 4. Germline V gene sequence: CDR1 MNHEY, CDR2 SMNVEV (reference sequence). The CDR3 is 14 residues long. The material sequenced was naive CD4+ T cells sorted from blood. Subset described: CD45RA+ positively selected. The TCR originated in a man between 25 and 39 years old in good health. The chain couples TRBV27 to TRBJ2-5, with TRBD2 matching over 7 bases. The CDR3 DNA reads TGTGCCAGCAGTTCCACGGGGGGTCAAGAGACCCAGTACTTC. It specifies CASSSTGGQETQYF.